The 27 T cell receptor beta chains presented below share a single source sample, sequenced in a study of regulatory T cells in long-lasting Graves disease. Building of the TCR beta libraries involved iRepertoire HTBI primers and Arm-PCR of CDR3 regions. TCRdb used MiXCR to reprocess the multiplex PCR reads, holding one entry per CDR3 protein. The sample contains fewer than 550,000 distinct CDR3 sequences, about 15% of which appear only once. Time point defined: newly diagnosed GD, antithyroid drugs for less than 3 months. The TCR library used RNA extracted from PBMCs. These same records also appear under a second study, on T cells in Graves' hyperthyroidism and ophthalmopathy.

The material sequenced was peripheral blood mononuclear cells (PBMCs), taken at new diagnosis, from a patient treated with antithyroid drugs. These receptors all come from a woman aged 18-35 years with Graves disease.

In this sample, this clonotype turned up many times. This chain links TRBV12-3 or TRBV12-4 with TRBJ1-5, with 12 bases fitting TRBD1. The trim removed 5 bases at V and 5 bases at J, leaving 4 bases unmatched. This CDR3 spans 15 amino acids. CDR3 protein: CASSPGQGAYQPQHF. CDR3 DNA sequence: TGTGCCAGCAGTCCGGGACAGGGGGCCTATCAGCCCCAGCATTTT.

This clonotype was observed a handful of times. The chain uses TRBV12-3 or TRBV12-4 and TRBJ1-1; no firm D call. This CDR3 contains 13 residues. Trimming took 3 bases from V and 2 from J, leaving 7 bases between them. CDR3 nucleotides: TGTGCCAGCAGTTTTTGGATAAACACTGAAGCTTTCTTT. This gives the protein CASSFWINTEAFF.

V usage is TRBV27 and J usage is TRBJ1-6; D gene unclear. There are 15 residues in the CDR3. CDR1 MNHEY and CDR2 SMNVEV come from the germline V gene (reference sequence). Trimming took 7 bases from V and 7 from J, leaving 17 bases between them. The DNA for the CDR3 is TGTGCCAGCAACTCACGCGGCGGCCCCAATTCACCCCTCCACTTT. The encoded protein is CASNSRGGPNSPLHF.

This clonotype was picked up many times. The CDR3 nucleotides are TGTGCCAGCAGTTCGAGAACGACAGGCACCTACGAGCAGTACTTC. This codes for CASSSRTTGTYEQYF. This rearrangement joins TRBV28 to TRBJ2-7, with a possible D match to TRBD1 (6 bases). Germline CDR1 MDHEN, CDR2 SYDVKM. This CDR3 comprises 15 residues. With 4 bases removed from V and 2 bases from J, the gap between germline ends came to 15 bases.

The chain couples TRBV27 to TRBJ2-1; tentatively, D is TRBD1 or TRBD2 (5 bases each). Germline V CDR1 and CDR2: MNHEY, SMNVEV (reference sequence). The CDR3 runs 14 residues. V was trimmed by 6 bases and J by 5 bases, leaving 14 bases between them. CDR3 residues: CASRDRGVNNEQFF. The DNA for the CDR3 is TGTGCCAGCAGGGATAGAGGGGTAAACAATGAGCAGTTCTTC.

Ten or more counts support this clonotype. The rearrangement links TRBV12-3 or TRBV12-4 to TRBJ2-3; the D is unclear. This CDR3 has 12 residues. The V gene lost 6 bases and the J gene lost 9 bases, with 13 bases spanning the gap. The CDR3 protein is CASSSDPSTQYF. The CDR3 nucleotides are TGTGCCAGCAGCTCCGACCCGTCCACGCAGTATTTT.

This chain connects TRBV5-1 to TRBJ2-6; D unresolved. There are 15 residues in the CDR3. Germline V gene sequence: CDR1 SGHRS, CDR2 YFSETQ. V was pared by 4 bases and J by 2 bases, with 10 bases between. The CDR3 coding sequence is TGCGCCAGCAGCCGGCAGCAACCTGGGGCCAACGTCCTGACTTTC. It encodes CASSRQQPGANVLTF.

A few counts support this clonotype. The CDR3 protein is CASSQGRGLYEQYF. DNA of the CDR3: TGCGCCAGCAGCCAGGGCAGGGGCTTGTACGAGCAGTACTTC. The chain has TRBV5-1 and TRBJ2-7; tentatively, D is TRBD1 (6 bases). Between the trimmed V and J ends, which lost 4 bases and 4 bases, there was a span of 15 bases. Looked up from germline, CDR1 is SGHRS and CDR2 is YFSETQ. The CDR3 runs to 14 residues.

This clonotype occurred many times. The chain recombines TRBV29-1 with TRBJ2-3; 7 nucleotides match TRBD2. The CDR3 contains 14 residues. V trimming: 8 bases; J trimming: 0 bases; junction bases outside the gene matches: 8. Germline V gives CDR1 SQVTM, CDR2 ANQGSEA. The CDR3 loop is CSLWDSGSTDTQYF. The CDR3 coding sequence is TGCAGCCTTTGGGATAGCGGGAGCACAGATACGCAGTATTTT.

A remark on this clonotype: A much larger clone differs from this one at a single base, so this may be a read error. The chain uses TRBV6-2 or TRBV6-3 and TRBJ1-2; no reliable D call. The germline gives CDR1 MNHEY, CDR2 SVGEGT. The CDR3 is 13 residues long. CDR3 nucleotides: TGTCCCAGACCCCTGGGAGCGAACTATGGCTACACCTTC. This encodes CPRPLGANYGYTF.

This clonotype was observed many times. This rearrangement joins TRBV2 to TRBJ2-4; D is undetermined. Between the trimmed V and J ends, which lost 6 bases and 9 bases, there was a span of 18 bases. CDR1 and CDR2 from the germline V gene are SNHLY and FYNNEI. This CDR3 region has 14 residues. CDR3 sequence: CASSKQQAKSIQYF. As DNA, the CDR3 is TGTGCCAGCAGCAAACAACAAGCCAAATCCATTCAGTACTTC.

For this clonotype: This clone may be a read error of a much larger clone one base away. J is TRBJ2-4 and V is TRBV7-2; D unresolved. The J call is doubtful: the DNA matches TRBJ2-1 better. The CDR3 extends over 14 amino acids. Germline V gives CDR1 SGHTA, CDR2 FQGNSA. CDR3 protein: CASIPTPSPYEQFF. The CDR3 DNA is TGTGCCAGCATCCCGACTCCTTCACCCTACGAGCAGTTCTTC.

This clonotype was observed many times. J is TRBJ2-3 and V is TRBV6-2 or TRBV6-3; 15 bases line up with TRBD2. The ends lost 6 bases at V and 5 bases at J; junction bases unmatched: 6. Germline CDR1 is MNHEY and CDR2 is SVGEGT. This CDR3 region has 16 residues. The CDR3 sequence: CASSPGLAGGRDTQYF. CDR3 DNA: TGTGCCAGCAGCCCAGGACTAGCGGGAGGGAGAGATACGCAGTATTTT.

This clonotype was detected a few times. J is TRBJ2-1 and V is TRBV20-1; TRBD2 aligns across 8 bases. V gave up 0 bases and J gave up 2 bases; unmatched junction bases: 9. This CDR3 spans 17 amino acids. Germline V gene data show CDR1 as DFQATT and CDR2 as SNEGSKA (reference sequence). CDR3 region: CSARDSGKGLTYNEQFF. The CDR3 DNA sequence: TGCAGTGCTAGAGATAGCGGGAAAGGACTTACCTACAATGAGCAGTTCTTC.

This clonotype was seen a handful of times. V gene TRBV4-1 combines with J gene TRBJ1-6; 9 nucleotides match TRBD1. The CDR3 covers 19 residues. J was trimmed by 9 bases and V by 4 bases; bases with no gene match: 19. Per the germline V gene, CDR1 is MGHRA and CDR2 is YSYEKL. CDR3 protein: CASSRGPPTGGVLSSPLHF. In DNA form, the CDR3 reads TGCGCCAGCAGCCGGGGGCCGCCGACAGGGGGGGTTTTGAGTTCACCCCTCCACTTT.

The table lists this clonotype with many counts. The CDR3 sequence: CASSPRDSFDNEQFF. The CDR3 DNA reads as TGTGCCAGCTCACCGCGGGACAGTTTCGACAATGAGCAGTTCTTC. The rearrangement joins TRBV18 to TRBJ2-1; tentatively, D is TRBD1 (7 bases). This CDR3 has 15 amino acids. The germline V gene has CDR1 KGHSH and CDR2 LQKENI. Trimming cost V 3 bases and J 5 bases, with 14 bases left between them.

This clonotype was seen more than once but under ten times. J is TRBJ2-2 and V is TRBV29-1; no clear D. V lost 5 bases, J lost 7 bases, and 17 bases lay in between. Germline assignment: CDR1 SQVTM and CDR2 ANQGSEA. The CDR3 has 14 amino acids. CDR3 amino acids: CSVSPATRGGELFF. The CDR3 nucleotides read TGCAGCGTTTCCCCGGCGACACGAGGCGGGGAGCTGTTTTTT.

This clonotype has ten or more counts. V is TRBV7-2 and J is TRBJ2-1, with TRBD1 matching 10 bases. This CDR3 has 16 amino acids. Germline assignment: CDR1 SGHTA and CDR2 FQGNSA. With V trimmed by 5 bases and J by 8 bases, 12 bases remained unmatched. The chain's CDR3 is CASSPNPGQGTHEQFF. CDR3 sequence (DNA): TGTGCCAGCAGCCCCAACCCGGGACAGGGGACACATGAGCAGTTCTTC.

The chain carries TRBV7-6 and TRBJ1-3, with unresolved D. Per germline, CDR1 SGHVS and CDR2 FNYEAQ. Trimming removed 6 bases at V and 4 bases at J, with 13 bases between. This CDR3 comprises 14 residues. The CDR3: CASSPRVRGNTIYF. The CDR3 DNA reads as TGTGCCAGCAGTCCGAGGGTGAGAGGAAACACCATATATTTT.

Ten or more counts support this clonotype. The chain employs TRBV29-1 and TRBJ1-2; possibly TRBD1 for D (5 bases). V lost 6 bases and J lost 6, with 14 bases in between. From germline, CDR1 is SQVTM and CDR2 ANQGSEA. The CDR3 runs 12 residues. CDR3 amino acids: CSVDSGTDGYTF. The CDR3 coding sequence is TGCAGCGTAGACTCCGGGACGGATGGCTACACCTTC.

Concerning this clonotype: A much more abundant neighbour one base away suggests this may be a read error. The CDR3 DNA reads TGTGCCAGCCAGCAAGGCACTGGAGCTTTCTTT. Amino acids: CASQQGTGAFF. The J gene is TRBJ1-1, the V gene TRBV2; D is unresolved. This CDR3 is built from 11 residues. CDR1 SNHLY and CDR2 FYNNEI come from the germline V gene.

The chain couples TRBV15 to TRBJ2-7, with D uncertain. The ends were cut back, 2 bases at V and 4 bases at J, with 9 bases in the middle. Germline CDR1 is LNHNV and CDR2 is YYDKDF (reference sequence). CDR3 size: 13 residues. As DNA, the CDR3 is TGTGCCACCAGCAGATCATCACGATACGAGCAGTACTTC. Translating gives CATSRSSRYEQYF.

This clonotype was seen ten or more times. J is TRBJ2-3 and V is TRBV28, with 16 bases fitting TRBD2. The CDR3 extends over 16 amino acids. Germline values: CDR1 MDHEN, CDR2 SYDVKM. Losses at the gene ends were 7 bases for V and 5 bases for J; bases not matched to a gene: 6. The CDR3 loop reads CASTLGLAGGLDTQYF. In DNA, the CDR3 is TGTGCCAGCACGTTGGGACTAGCGGGAGGGTTAGATACGCAGTATTTT.

This clonotype came up many times. The CDR3 nucleotides are TGTGCCTGGAGTATCGCCAATGAGCAGTTCTTC. Translated, it gives CAWSIANEQFF. The V and J genes are TRBV30 and TRBJ2-1; D is undetermined. The CDR3 is 11 residues long. Germline V CDR1 and CDR2: GTSNPN, SVGIG (reference sequence). V lost 2 bases to trimming and J lost 6 bases, with 5 bases between them.

This clonotype occurred many times. J is TRBJ2-1 and V is TRBV20-1; 9 bases map to TRBD2. V shed 6 bases, J shed 14 bases, and the junction held 14 bases outside the gene matches. Germline V gene sequence: CDR1 DFQATT, CDR2 SNEGSKA (reference sequence). The CDR3 is 13 amino acids. This CDR3 is CSAWQREAVDEFF. The CDR3 DNA sequence: TGCAGTGCATGGCAGCGGGAGGCCGTCGATGAGTTCTTC.

This clonotype was seen many times. V usage is TRBV24-1 and J usage is TRBJ2-1, with D perhaps assigned TRBD1 or TRBD2 (6 bases each). CDR1 KGHDR and CDR2 SFDVKD come from the germline V gene. Trimming shortened V by 3 bases and J by 2 bases, and 10 bases separated the two germline ends. CDR3 size: 15 residues. The CDR3 spells CATSDRGEPYNEQFF. The CDR3 DNA reads TGTGCCACCAGTGATAGGGGGGAGCCCTACAATGAGCAGTTCTTC.

The table lists this clonotype with many counts. CDR3 coding DNA: TGTGCCAGCAGCTTAAGTTGGGGCACAGATACGCAGTATTTT. The encoded protein is CASSLSWGTDTQYF. This chain joins TRBV7-2 and TRBJ2-3; D unclear. With 2 bases removed from V and 1 base from J, the gap between germline ends came to 7 bases. Germline CDR1 SGHTA, CDR2 FQGNSA. This CDR3 is built from 14 residues.